Sequencing of this T cell receptor beta chain was carried out in a study of STAT3 mutations in large granular lymphocyte leukemia. With respect to this clone: Its antigen remains unknown.

Study-wide results and limits: In about 30% of the 18 patients, new TCR clonotypes emerged after therapy. At least one immunodominant TCR beta clonotype appeared in every T-cell large granular lymphocyte leukemia patient.

From germline, CDR1 is MNHEY and CDR2 SMNVEV (reference sequence). The CDR3 is 14 amino acids. V lost 2 bases, J lost 4 bases, and 2 bases stayed unmatched. Sequenced by immunoSEQ multiplex PCR; TCRdb stores in-frame clones only, minus some. This table holds 3,000 to 3,500 clones, 74% found once. The sequenced material came from peripheral blood mononuclear cells. This sequence originates from a man aged 60 to 69 with T-cell large granular lymphocyte leukemia. Some clones in this sample may be carry-over from other donors' samples. The V and J genes are TRBV27 and TRBJ1-2; the match to TRBD1 covers 9 bases. In DNA form, the CDR3 reads TGTGCCAGCAGTTTAACAGGGGGCGCCTATGGCTACACCTTC. It translates to CASSLTGGAYGYTF.